What follows are 19 T cell receptor beta chains derived from one specimen sequenced in a study of response to subunit inactivated influenza vaccine. TCRdb fed the RT-PCR reads into MiXCR, producing one record per CDR3 protein. The table has hundreds of thousands of distinct CDR3 sequences, 12% to 15% seen once. This sample comprised PBMCs from blood, obtained roughly 15 days before vaccination. The receptors derive from a man aged 45 to 65 who received an inactivated influenza vaccine.

V is TRBV12-3 or TRBV12-4 and J is TRBJ1-2; D not certain. CDR3 length equals 14 residues. V lost 6 bases and J lost 2, with 13 bases in between. DNA of the CDR3: TGTGCCAGCAGAATGACGAGAAGGAACTATGGCTACACCTTC. Encoded protein: CASRMTRRNYGYTF.

This clonotype was counted many times. The gene calls are TRBV12-3 or TRBV12-4 and TRBJ2-1; tentatively, D is TRBD1 (6 bases). The CDR3 extends over 15 amino acids. V was pared by 5 bases and J by 9 bases, with 20 bases between. CDR3 protein: CASSPPERKGGEQFF. The DNA for the CDR3 is TGTGCCAGCAGTCCACCCGAGCGCAAAGGGGGTGAGCAGTTCTTC.

This chain uses TRBV5-6 with TRBJ2-4; a possible D gene is TRBD1 (6 bases). V was clipped by 1 base and J by 7 bases, with 12 bases between them. CDR1 and CDR2 (germline): SGHDT, YYEEEE. The CDR3 totals 14 residues. The DNA for the CDR3 is TGTGCCAGCAGCTTGCCCTGGGACAATAACATTCAGTACTTC. Protein: CASSLPWDNNIQYF.

In this sample, this clonotype turned up a few times. The V call is TRBV28, the J call TRBJ2-1, with 9 bases aligning to TRBD1. V gave up 8 bases and J gave up 14 bases; unmatched junction bases: 4. The CDR3 has 10 amino acids. Germline CDR1 is MDHEN and CDR2 is SYDVKM. Here the CDR3 DNA reads TGTGCCAGCGTCCGGGACAGGGAGTTCTTC. It translates to CASVRDREFF.

The chain recombines TRBV7-6 with TRBJ2-7; TRBD1 is a possible D gene (6 bases). Trimming took 4 bases from V and 7 from J, leaving 14 bases between them. CDR3 length: 13 amino acids. CDR1 is SGHVS and CDR2 is FNYEAQ in the germline V gene. CDR3: CASSSSGVGEQYF. CDR3 coding DNA: TGTGCCAGCAGCTCCTCAGGGGTGGGGGAGCAGTACTTC.

This clonotype was detected only a few times. The V and J genes are TRBV3-1 and TRBJ2-7; TRBD2 might be the D (6 bases). The CDR3 covers 15 residues. V shed 1 base and J shed 6 bases, with 16 bases lying between them. From germline, CDR1 is LGHDT and CDR2 YNNKEL (reference sequence). Here the CDR3 reads CASSQVGGGRGEQYF. CDR3 in DNA: TGTGCCAGCAGCCAAGTGGGGGGAGGTAGAGGCGAGCAGTACTTC.

This clonotype was observed at least ten times. The chain links TRBV7-9 to TRBJ1-1; no clear D. CDR1 is SEHNR, CDR2 FQNEAQ, per germline (reference sequence). This CDR3 region has 11 residues. V was pared by 3 bases and J by 11 bases, with 10 bases between. CDR3 in amino acids: CASSFGNRAFF. The CDR3 DNA sequence: TGTGCCAGCAGCTTCGGGAATAGGGCTTTCTTT.

Ten or more counts support this clonotype. This chain uses TRBV11-1 with TRBJ2-7; D is unresolved. CDR3 length: 16 amino acids. From germline, CDR1 is SGHAT and CDR2 FQDESV (reference sequence). The V gene lost 0 bases and the J gene lost 5 bases, with 17 bases spanning the gap. This CDR3 is CASSLAQDPAENEQYF. The CDR3 DNA reads TGTGCCAGCAGCTTAGCGCAGGACCCCGCGGAGAACGAGCAGTACTTC.

The chain is built from TRBV6-2 or TRBV6-3 and TRBJ2-6; D not certain. Germline CDR1 MNHEY, CDR2 SVGEGT. Trimming cost V 5 bases and J 2 bases, with 10 bases left between them. This CDR3 is 15 amino acids long. DNA for the CDR3: TGTGCCAGCAGTCGAGACGGCCCTGGGGCCAACGTCCTGACTTTC. It is translated as CASSRDGPGANVLTF.

This clonotype showed up just a few times. This sequence joins TRBV2 and TRBJ2-4, with 8 bases identical to TRBD2. The CDR3 spans 13 residues. Germline V lookup: CDR1 SNHLY, CDR2 FYNNEI. J gave up 6 bases and V 7 bases, and 5 bases lay outside the gene matches. The CDR3 sequence: CASNAGGLNIQYF. DNA of the CDR3: TGTGCCAGCAACGCGGGGGGCTTAAACATTCAGTACTTC.

This clonotype was seen a few times. The V call is TRBV10-3, the J call TRBJ2-4; perhaps TRBD2 as D (6 bases). The CDR3 extends over 14 amino acids. Germline V lookup: CDR1 ENHRY, CDR2 SYGVKD. The V gene lost 2 bases and the J gene lost 6 bases, with 11 bases spanning the gap. The CDR3 DNA sequence: TGTGCCATCAGTGAGGATTCCGGGAGAAACATTCAGTACTTC. It translates to CAISEDSGRNIQYF.

This chain joins TRBV3-1 and TRBJ2-1; 15 bases align to TRBD2. Trimming at V came to 0 bases and at J to 7 bases, leaving 7 bases not matched to a gene. The germline V gene encodes CDR1 LGHDT and CDR2 YNNKEL (reference sequence). The CDR3 has 18 amino acids. CDR3 DNA: TGTGCCAGCAGCCAAGAGGGACTAGCGGGAGGTTTTACGAATGAGCAGTTCTTC. Protein sequence: CASSQEGLAGGFTNEQFF.

This clonotype was seen a few times. V gene TRBV7-8 combines with J gene TRBJ1-4; TRBD1 matches 9 bases. The V gene end was trimmed by 8 bases and the J gene end by 5 bases; junction bases not matched to a gene: 9. Germline V CDR1 and CDR2: SGHVS, FQNEAQ. This CDR3 region has 15 residues. CDR3 DNA sequence: TGTGCCAGCGGTGAAGGGACAGGGCGGAATGAAAAACTGTTTTTT. Amino acids: CASGEGTGRNEKLFF. The full variable domain, completed using reference TRBV7-8 and TRBJ1-4, is GAGVSQSPRYKVAKRGQDVALRCDPISGHVSLFWYQQALGQGPEFLTYFQNEAQLDKSGLPSDRFFAERPEGSVSTLKIQRTQQEDSAVYLCASGEGTGRNEKLFFGSGTQLSVL.

This clonotype was found a few times. The rearrangement links TRBV11-2 to TRBJ2-1; tentatively, D is TRBD1 (5 bases). CDR1 SGHAT and CDR2 FQNNGV come from the germline V gene. Between the trimmed V and J ends, which lost 10 bases and 7 bases, there was a span of 20 bases. CDR3 size: 14 residues. CDR3 coding DNA: TGTGCCACCAGAGCTCAGGGTCTCTCAAATGAGCAGTTCTTC. It encodes CATRAQGLSNEQFF.

The V and J genes are TRBV4-1 and TRBJ2-7; TRBD1 matches 7 bases. CDR3 length: 15 amino acids. Germline CDR1 MGHRA, CDR2 YSYEKL. The V segment lost 1 base and the J segment 0 bases; nucleotides outside the gene matches: 3. This CDR3 reads CASSQGRDSSYEQYF. CDR3 coding DNA: TGCGCCAGCAGCCAAGGTCGGGACAGCTCCTACGAGCAGTACTTC.

This chain connects TRBV12-3 or TRBV12-4 to TRBJ2-7; D tentatively reads TRBD1 or TRBD2 (5 bases each). CDR3 length: 15 residues. Deletions cut 3 bases from V and 0 bases from J, with 12 bases between. CDR3 sequence reads: CASSFRGVSSYEQYF. The CDR3 bases are TGTGCCAGCAGTTTTAGAGGGGTTAGCTCCTACGAGCAGTACTTC.

Many counts were recorded for this clonotype. The chain has TRBV4-3 and TRBJ2-7; TRBD1 agrees at 7 bases. Germline-derived CDR1 and CDR2 are LGHNA and YSLEER. The CDR3 consists of 15 residues. V gave up 0 bases and J gave up 5 bases; unmatched junction bases: 7. CDR3 residues: CASSQDGQVHDEQYF. The CDR3 DNA reads as TGCGCCAGCAGCCAAGACGGACAGGTACACGACGAGCAGTACTTC.

This clonotype occurred many times. A read error may account for a junction end that differs from germline. The chain links TRBV7-7 to TRBJ2-3; TRBD2 is a possible D gene (7 bases). CDR3 size: 15 residues. Per the germline V gene, CDR1 is SSHAT and CDR2 is FNYEAQ (reference sequence). This chain's CDR3 is CASSLATGRGDTQYF. The CDR3 DNA is TGTGCTAGCAGCTTAGCAACAGGGAGGGGAGATACGCAGTATTTT. Drawing the rest from reference TRBV7-7 and TRBJ2-3, the complete variable domain is GAGVSQSPRYKVTKRGQDVTLRCDPISSHATLYWYQQALGQGPEFLTYFNYEAQPDKSGLPSDRFSAERPEGSISTLTIQRTEQRDSAMYRCASSLATGRGDTQYFGPGTRLTVL.

This clonotype was seen more than once but under ten times. The V call is TRBV27, the J call TRBJ2-3, with D uncertain. Trimming shortened V by 3 bases and J by 2 bases, and 6 bases separated the two germline ends. The CDR3 runs to 13 residues. The V gene's germline CDR1 is MNHEY and CDR2 SMNVEV (reference sequence). CDR3 coding DNA: TGTGCCAGCAGTTTTACTAACACAGATACGCAGTATTTT. Encoded protein: CASSFTNTDTQYF.